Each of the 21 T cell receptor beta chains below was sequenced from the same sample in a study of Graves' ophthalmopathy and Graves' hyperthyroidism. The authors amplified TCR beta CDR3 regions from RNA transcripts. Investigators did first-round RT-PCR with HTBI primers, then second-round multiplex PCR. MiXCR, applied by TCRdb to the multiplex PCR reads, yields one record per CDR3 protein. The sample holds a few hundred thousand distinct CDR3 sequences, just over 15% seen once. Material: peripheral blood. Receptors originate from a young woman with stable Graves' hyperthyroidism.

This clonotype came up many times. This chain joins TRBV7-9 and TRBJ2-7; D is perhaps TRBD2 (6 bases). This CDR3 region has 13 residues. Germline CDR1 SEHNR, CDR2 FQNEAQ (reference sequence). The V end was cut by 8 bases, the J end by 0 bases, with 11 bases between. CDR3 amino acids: CASQAGSSYEQYF. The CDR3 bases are TGTGCCAGCCAGGCGGGGAGCTCCTACGAGCAGTACTTC.

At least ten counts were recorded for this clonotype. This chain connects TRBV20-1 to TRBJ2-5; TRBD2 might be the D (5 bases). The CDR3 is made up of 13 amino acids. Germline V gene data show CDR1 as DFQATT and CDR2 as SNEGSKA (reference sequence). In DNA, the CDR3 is TGCAGCCTCCCCCTAGCTGGCCAAGAGACCCAGTACTTC. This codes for CSLPLAGQETQYF.

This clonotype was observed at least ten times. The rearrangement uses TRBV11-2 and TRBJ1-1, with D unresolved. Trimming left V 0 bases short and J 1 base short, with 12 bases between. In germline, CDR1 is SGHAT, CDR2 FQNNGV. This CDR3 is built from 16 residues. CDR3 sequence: CASSLEGSWTNTEAFF. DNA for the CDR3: TGTGCCAGCAGCTTAGAAGGCAGTTGGACGAACACTGAAGCTTTCTTT. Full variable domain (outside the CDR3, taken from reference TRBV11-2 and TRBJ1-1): EAGVAQSPRYKIIEKRQSVAFWCNPISGHATLYWYQQILGQGPKLLIQFQNNGVVDDSQLPKDRFSAERLKGVDSTLKIQPAKLEDSAVYLCASSLEGSWTNTEAFFGQGTRLTVV.

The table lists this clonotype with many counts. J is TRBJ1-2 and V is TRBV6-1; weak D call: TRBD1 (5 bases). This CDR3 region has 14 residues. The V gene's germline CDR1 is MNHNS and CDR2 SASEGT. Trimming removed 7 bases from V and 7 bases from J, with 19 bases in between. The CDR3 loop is CASTPGAAPFGYTF. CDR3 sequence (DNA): TGTGCCAGCACTCCCGGGGCGGCACCTTTTGGCTACACCTTC.

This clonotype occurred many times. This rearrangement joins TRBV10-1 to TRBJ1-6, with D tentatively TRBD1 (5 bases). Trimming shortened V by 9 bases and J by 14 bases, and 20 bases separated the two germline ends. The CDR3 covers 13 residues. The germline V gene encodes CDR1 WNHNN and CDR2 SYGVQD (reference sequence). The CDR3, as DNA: TGCGCCAGTAACCGGGACCTGGGAGATGCCCTCCACTTT. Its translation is CASNRDLGDALHF.

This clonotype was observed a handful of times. CDR3 nucleotides: TGTGCCAGCAGTACTAACTCTGGGGCCAACGTCCTGACTTTC. This codes for CASSTNSGANVLTF. The chain is built from TRBV6-2 or TRBV6-3 and TRBJ2-6; no firm D call. Trimming removed 5 bases from V and 0 bases from J, with 5 bases in between. The CDR3 runs to 14 residues. Germline CDR1 MNHEY, CDR2 SVGEGT.

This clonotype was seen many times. This chain's CDR3 is CASSFDERETQYF. CDR3 coding DNA: TGCGCCAGCAGCTTTGACGAGAGGGAGACCCAGTACTTC. This sequence joins TRBV5-1 and TRBJ2-5; D is undetermined. Per the germline V gene, CDR1 is SGHRS and CDR2 is YFSETQ. Trimming removed 2 bases at V and 5 bases at J, with 10 bases between. This CDR3 has 13 amino acids.

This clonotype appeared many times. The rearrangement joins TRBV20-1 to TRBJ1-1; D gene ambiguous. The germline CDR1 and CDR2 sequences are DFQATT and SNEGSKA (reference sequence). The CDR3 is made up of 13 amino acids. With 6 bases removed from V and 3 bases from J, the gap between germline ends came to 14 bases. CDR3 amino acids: CSAIPRSYTEAFF. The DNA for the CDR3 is TGCAGTGCCATCCCCAGGAGTTACACTGAAGCTTTCTTT.

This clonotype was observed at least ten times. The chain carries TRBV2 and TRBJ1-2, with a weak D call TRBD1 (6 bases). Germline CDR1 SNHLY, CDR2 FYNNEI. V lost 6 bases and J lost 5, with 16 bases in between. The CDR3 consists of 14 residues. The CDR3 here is CASRPGQSLYGYTF. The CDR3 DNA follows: TGTGCCAGCAGACCCGGACAGAGCCTTTATGGCTACACCTTC.

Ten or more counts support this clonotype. The CDR3 DNA sequence: TGCAGTGCTAGAGTAGGGACAGGACATTACGAGCAGTACTTC. This encodes CSARVGTGHYEQYF. This rearrangement joins TRBV20-1 to TRBJ2-7; 8 nucleotides align to TRBD1. V shed 1 base and J 4 bases; nucleotides not matched to a gene: 6. The CDR3 contains 14 residues. The germline V gene encodes CDR1 DFQATT and CDR2 SNEGSKA (reference sequence).

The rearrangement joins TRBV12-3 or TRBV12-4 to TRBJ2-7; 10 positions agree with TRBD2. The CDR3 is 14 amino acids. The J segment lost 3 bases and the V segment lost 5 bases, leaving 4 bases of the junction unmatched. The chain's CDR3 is CASSPGTSVYEQYF. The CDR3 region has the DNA TGTGCCAGCAGTCCGGGGACTAGCGTCTACGAGCAGTACTTC.

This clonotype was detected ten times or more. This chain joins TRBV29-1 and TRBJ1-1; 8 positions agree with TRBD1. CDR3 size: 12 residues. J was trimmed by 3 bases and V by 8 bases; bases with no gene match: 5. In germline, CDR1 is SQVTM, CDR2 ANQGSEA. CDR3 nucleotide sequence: TGCAGCTTCTCACAGGGGGACACTGAAGCTTTCTTT. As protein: CSFSQGDTEAFF.

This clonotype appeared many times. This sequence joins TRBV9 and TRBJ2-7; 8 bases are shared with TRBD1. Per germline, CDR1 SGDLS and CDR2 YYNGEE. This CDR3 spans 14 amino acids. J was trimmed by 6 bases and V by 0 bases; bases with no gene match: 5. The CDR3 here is CASSVAQGATEQYF. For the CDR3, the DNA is TGTGCCAGCAGCGTAGCGCAGGGGGCAACCGAGCAGTACTTC.

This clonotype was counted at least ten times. CDR3 nucleotide sequence: TGTGCCAGCAGATACCGTACAGGGCCCAATCAGCCCCAGCATTTT. As protein: CASRYRTGPNQPQHF. The chain is built from TRBV12-3 or TRBV12-4 and TRBJ1-5; tentative D call: TRBD1 (6 bases). CDR3 size: 15 residues. V was trimmed by 6 bases and J by 3 bases, leaving 15 bases between them.

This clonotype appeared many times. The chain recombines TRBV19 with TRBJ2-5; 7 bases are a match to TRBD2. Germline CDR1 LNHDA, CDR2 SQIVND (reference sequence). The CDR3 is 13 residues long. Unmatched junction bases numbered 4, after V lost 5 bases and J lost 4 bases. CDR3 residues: CASSAGVRETQYF. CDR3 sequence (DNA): TGTGCCAGTAGTGCGGGGGTCCGAGAGACCCAGTACTTC.

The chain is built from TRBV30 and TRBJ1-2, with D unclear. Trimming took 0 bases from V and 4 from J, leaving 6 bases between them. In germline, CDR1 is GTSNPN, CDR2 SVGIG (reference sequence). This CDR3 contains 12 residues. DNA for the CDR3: TGTGCCTGGAGTGTATCCGGCTATGGCTACACCTTC. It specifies CAWSVSGYGYTF.

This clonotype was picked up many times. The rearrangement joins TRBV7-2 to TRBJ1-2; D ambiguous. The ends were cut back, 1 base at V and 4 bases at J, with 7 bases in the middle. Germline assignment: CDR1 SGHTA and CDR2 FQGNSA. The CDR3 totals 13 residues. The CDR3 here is CASSLGNLYGYTF. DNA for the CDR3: TGTGCCAGCAGCTTAGGGAACCTCTATGGCTACACCTTC.

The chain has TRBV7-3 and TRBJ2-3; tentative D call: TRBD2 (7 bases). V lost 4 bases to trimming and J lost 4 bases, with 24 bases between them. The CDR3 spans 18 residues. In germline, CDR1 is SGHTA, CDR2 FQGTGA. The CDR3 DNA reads TGTGCCAGCAGCTCAAGGGGCGGGACTGGGGGGGCCGCAGATACGCAGTATTTT. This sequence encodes CASSSRGGTGGAADTQYF.

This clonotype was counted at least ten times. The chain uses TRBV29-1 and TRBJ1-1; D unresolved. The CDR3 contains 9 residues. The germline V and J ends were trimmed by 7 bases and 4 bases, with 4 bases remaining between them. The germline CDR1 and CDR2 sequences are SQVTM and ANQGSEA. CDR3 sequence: CSAPTEAFF. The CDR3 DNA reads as TGCAGCGCCCCCACTGAAGCTTTCTTT.

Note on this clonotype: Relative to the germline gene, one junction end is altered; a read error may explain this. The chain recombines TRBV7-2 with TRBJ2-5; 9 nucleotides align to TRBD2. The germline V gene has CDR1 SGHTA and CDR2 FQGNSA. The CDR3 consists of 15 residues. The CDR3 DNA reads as TGTGCCAGCAGCTCTCAAGCGGGGGGCCAAGAGACCCGGTACTTC. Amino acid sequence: CASSSQAGGQETRYF. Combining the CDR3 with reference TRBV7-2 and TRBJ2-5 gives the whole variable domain GAGVSQSPSNKVTEKGKDVELRCDPISGHTALYWYRQSLGQGLEFLIYFQGNSAPDKSGLPSDRFSAERTGGSVSTLTIQRTQQEDSAVYLCASSSQAGGQETRYFGPGTRLLVL.

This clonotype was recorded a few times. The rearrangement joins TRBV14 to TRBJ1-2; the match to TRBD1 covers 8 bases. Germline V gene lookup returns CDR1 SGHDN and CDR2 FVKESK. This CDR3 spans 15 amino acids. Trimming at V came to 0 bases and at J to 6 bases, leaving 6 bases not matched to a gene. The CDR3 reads CASSQELGQAHGYTF. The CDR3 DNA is TGTGCCAGCAGCCAAGAACTGGGACAGGCCCATGGCTACACCTTC.